The 9 T cell receptor beta chains below were found in one sample sequenced in a study of T-cell reconstitution after alpha-beta-depleted transplantation in children. Unique molecular identifiers were incorporated during preparation of the TCRbeta library. TCRdb re-analysed the PCR reads in MiXCR, keeping a single row per CDR3 protein. This repertoire shows hundreds of thousands of distinct CDR3 sequences, roughly 8% found once; its top ten account for just under 6.5%. The source was PBMCs, mostly from graft donor cells, collected 180 days after TCRalphabeta/CD19-depleted stem cell transplant. These receptors all come from a male patient aged 5 to 17 who had a stem cell transplant for acute lymphoblastic leukemia, so the T cells may come from the graft donor.

This clonotype appeared many times. The CDR3 region has the DNA TGCGCCAGCACTATTCAGGGGGCCGGGGAGCTGTTTTTT. As protein: CASTIQGAGELFF. This rearrangement joins TRBV10-2 to TRBJ2-2; 7 nucleotides agree with TRBD1. The V and J ends lost 7 bases and 6 bases, in that order; junction bases with no gene match: 5. Germline V gene lookup returns CDR1 WSHSY and CDR2 SAAADI. There are 13 residues in the CDR3.

This clonotype was counted ten times or more. The genes are TRBV5-1 and TRBJ2-7; possibly TRBD1 for D (6 bases). The germline V and J ends were trimmed by 4 bases and 5 bases, with 16 bases remaining between them. Germline assignment: CDR1 SGHRS and CDR2 YFSETQ. The CDR3 runs 14 residues. The DNA of the CDR3 is TGCGCCAGCAGCCCGGGTTGGGGGCTAAACGAGCAGTACTTC. Amino acids: CASSPGWGLNEQYF.

This clonotype was counted at least ten times. This chain connects TRBV24-1 to TRBJ1-4; weak D call: TRBD1 (5 bases). V was shortened by 4 bases and J by 7 bases, with 15 bases between the two germline ends. The CDR3 is 15 amino acids. Germline V gene data show CDR1 as KGHDR and CDR2 as SFDVKD. CDR3 sequence (DNA): TGTGCCACCAGTGACGCGGGGGGATCGAGTGAAAAACTGTTTTTT. Protein sequence: CATSDAGGSSEKLFF.

This clonotype appeared many times. The rearrangement joins TRBV4-1 to TRBJ2-4; tentatively, D is TRBD1 (6 bases). This CDR3 spans 19 amino acids. V was pared by 0 bases and J by 0 bases, with 18 bases between. The germline V gene has CDR1 MGHRA and CDR2 YSYEKL. CDR3 nucleotide sequence: TGCGCCAGCAGCCAAGATAACAGGGTCCCCCAACAAGCCAAAAACATTCAGTACTTC. Encoded protein: CASSQDNRVPQQAKNIQYF.

This clonotype came up many times. V and J are TRBV12-5 and TRBJ2-1, with 10 bases matching TRBD2. The CDR3 spans 16 residues. Unmatched junction bases numbered 3, after V lost 0 bases and J lost 4 bases. Germline V gives CDR1 LGHNT, CDR2 FRNRAP. The CDR3 region has the DNA TGTGCTAGTGGTTTGGTCCTAGCGGGGGTTTACAATGAGCAGTTCTTC. This codes for CASGLVLAGVYNEQFF.

The rearrangement joins TRBV3-1 to TRBJ2-1, with TRBD2 matching over 8 bases. The germline V gene has CDR1 LGHDT and CDR2 YNNKEL (reference sequence). The CDR3 spans 16 residues. With V trimmed by 6 bases and J by 2 bases, 9 bases remained unmatched. The CDR3 reads CASRASGGGAYNEQFF. The CDR3 bases are TGTGCCAGCAGAGCATCGGGGGGGGGAGCCTACAATGAGCAGTTCTTC.

Many counts were recorded for this clonotype. The rearrangement links TRBV12-3 or TRBV12-4 to TRBJ1-1, with D uncertain. V dropped 3 bases and J dropped 5 bases, with 7 bases sitting between them. This CDR3 comprises 12 residues. The CDR3 loop is CASSFHETEAFF. The CDR3 nucleotides read TGTGCCAGCAGTTTTCACGAAACTGAAGCTTTCTTT.

This clonotype was found a few times. The chain carries TRBV20-1 and TRBJ2-7; D unclear. The V end was cut by 5 bases, the J end by 2 bases, with 10 bases between. Germline CDR1 and CDR2: DFQATT and SNEGSKA (reference sequence). The CDR3 length is 12 residues. CDR3 sequence: CSALVPPYEQYF. CDR3 nucleotides: TGCAGTGCTTTAGTACCCCCCTACGAGCAGTACTTC.

Many counts were recorded for this clonotype. V usage is TRBV4-3 and J usage is TRBJ1-1; D gene uncertain. The CDR3 length is 13 residues. The V gene's germline CDR1 is LGHNA and CDR2 YSLEER. Trimming stripped 5 bases from V and 0 bases from J, with 7 bases between. CDR3 sequence reads: CASSSSLNTEAFF. CDR3 nucleotide sequence: TGCGCCAGCAGCAGCAGTCTGAACACTGAAGCTTTCTTT.